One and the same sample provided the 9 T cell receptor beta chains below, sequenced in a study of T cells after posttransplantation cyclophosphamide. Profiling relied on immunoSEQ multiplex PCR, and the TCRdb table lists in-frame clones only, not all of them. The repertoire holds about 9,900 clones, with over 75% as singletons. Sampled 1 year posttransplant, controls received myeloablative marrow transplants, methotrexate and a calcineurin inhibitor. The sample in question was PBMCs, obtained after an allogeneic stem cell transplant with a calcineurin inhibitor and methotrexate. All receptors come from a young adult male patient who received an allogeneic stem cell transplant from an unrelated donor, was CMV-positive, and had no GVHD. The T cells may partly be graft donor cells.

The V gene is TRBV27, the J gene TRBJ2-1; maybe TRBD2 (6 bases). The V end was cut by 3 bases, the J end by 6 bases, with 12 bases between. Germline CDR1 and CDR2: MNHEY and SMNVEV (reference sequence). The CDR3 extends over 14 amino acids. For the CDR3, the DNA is TGTGCCAGCAGTTTTTCGGGAGCGGGCAATGAGCAGTTCTTC. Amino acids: CASSFSGAGNEQFF.

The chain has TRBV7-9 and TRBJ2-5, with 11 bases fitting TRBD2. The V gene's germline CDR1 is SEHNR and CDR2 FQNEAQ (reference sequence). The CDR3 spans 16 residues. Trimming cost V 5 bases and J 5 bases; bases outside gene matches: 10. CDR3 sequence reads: CASSPPSGRSGETQYF. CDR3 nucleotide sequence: TGTGCCAGCAGCCCCCCTAGCGGGAGGTCGGGTGAGACCCAGTACTTC.

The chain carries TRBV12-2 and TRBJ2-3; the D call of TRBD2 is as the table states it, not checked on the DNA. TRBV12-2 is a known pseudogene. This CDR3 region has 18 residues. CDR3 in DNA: TGTGCAAGTCGCTTAGCAAGCTTTCGCGGGAGAGTCGCAGATACGCAGTATTTT. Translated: CASRLASFRGRVADTQYF.

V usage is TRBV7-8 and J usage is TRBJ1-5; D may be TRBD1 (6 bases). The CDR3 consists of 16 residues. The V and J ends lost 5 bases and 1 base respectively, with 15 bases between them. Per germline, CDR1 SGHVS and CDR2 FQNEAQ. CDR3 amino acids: CASSPRGEGSNQPQHF. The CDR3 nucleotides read TGTGCCAGCAGCCCGAGGGGGGAGGGGAGCAATCAGCCCCAGCATTTT. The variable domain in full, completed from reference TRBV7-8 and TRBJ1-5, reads GAGVSQSPRYKVAKRGQDVALRCDPISGHVSLFWYQQALGQGPEFLTYFQNEAQLDKSGLPSDRFFAERPEGSVSTLKIQRTQQEDSAVYLCASSPRGEGSNQPQHFGDGTRLSIL.

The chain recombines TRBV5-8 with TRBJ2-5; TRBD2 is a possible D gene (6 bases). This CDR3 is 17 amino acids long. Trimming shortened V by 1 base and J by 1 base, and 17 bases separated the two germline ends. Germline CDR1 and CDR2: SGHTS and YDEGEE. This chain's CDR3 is CASSLIFPGLLQETQYF. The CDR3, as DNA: TGTGCCAGCAGCTTGATATTCCCGGGACTCCTCCAAGAGACCCAGTACTTC.

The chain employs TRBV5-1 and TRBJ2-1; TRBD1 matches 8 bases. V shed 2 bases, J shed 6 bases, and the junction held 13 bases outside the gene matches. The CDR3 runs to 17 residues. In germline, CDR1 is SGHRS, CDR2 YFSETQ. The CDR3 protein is CASSFMAAWTGINEQFF. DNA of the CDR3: TGCGCCAGCAGCTTTATGGCAGCCTGGACAGGGATCAATGAGCAGTTCTTC.

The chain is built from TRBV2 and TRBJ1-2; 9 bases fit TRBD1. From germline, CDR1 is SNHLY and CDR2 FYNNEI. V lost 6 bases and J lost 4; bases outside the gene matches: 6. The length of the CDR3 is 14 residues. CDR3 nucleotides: TGTGCCAGCAGGGAGGGACAGGGAGGCTATGGCTACACCTTC. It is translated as CASREGQGGYGYTF.

In nucleotides, the CDR3 is TGCGCCAACCCCTCAGGTCGACCCACAGATACGCAGTATTTT. It yields the protein CANPSGRPTDTQYF. V gene TRBV5-1 combines with J gene TRBJ2-3; D not certain. Germline V CDR1 and CDR2: SGHRS, YFSETQ. The CDR3 consists of 14 residues. V was cut by 9 bases and J by 2 bases, with 16 bases left in between.

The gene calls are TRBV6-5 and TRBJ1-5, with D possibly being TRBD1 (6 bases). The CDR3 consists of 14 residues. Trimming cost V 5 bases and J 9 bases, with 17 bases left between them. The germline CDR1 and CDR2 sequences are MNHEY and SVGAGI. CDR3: CASSTGGGRRPQHF. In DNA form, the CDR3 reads TGTGCCAGCAGTACCGGGGGGGGCCGGAGGCCCCAGCATTTT.